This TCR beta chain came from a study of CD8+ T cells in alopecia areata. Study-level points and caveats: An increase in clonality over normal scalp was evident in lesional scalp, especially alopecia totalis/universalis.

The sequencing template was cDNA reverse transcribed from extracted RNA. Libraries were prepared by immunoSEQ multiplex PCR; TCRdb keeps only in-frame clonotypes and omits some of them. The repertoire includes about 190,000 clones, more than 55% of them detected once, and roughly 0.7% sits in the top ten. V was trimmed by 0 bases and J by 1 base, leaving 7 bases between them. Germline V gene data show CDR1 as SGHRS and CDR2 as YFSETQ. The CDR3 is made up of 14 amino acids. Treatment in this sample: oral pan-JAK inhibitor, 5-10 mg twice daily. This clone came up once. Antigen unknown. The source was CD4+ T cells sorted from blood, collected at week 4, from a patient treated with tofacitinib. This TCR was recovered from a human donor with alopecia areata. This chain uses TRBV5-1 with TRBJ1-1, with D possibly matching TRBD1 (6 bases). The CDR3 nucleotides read TGCGCCAGCAGCTTGGGGACAGCGAACACTGAAGCTTTCTTT. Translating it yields CASSLGTANTEAFF.